The next 17 T cell receptor beta chains were all read from a single sample in a study of blood T cell repertoires in COVID-19 (dated by TCRdb to the early 2020s). Libraries were made using the immunoSEQ multiplex PCR assay. This immuneACCESS table, as held by TCRdb, lists in-frame sequences with V and J called but not all clones. Of the missing ones, under half trace to an unresolved V gene in checked studies; the others have no known cause. For this sample there are approximately 170,000 clones; about four fifths appear just once. The top ten clones comprise 10% to 15% of the sample. The material sequenced was peripheral blood. The receptors were gathered from a man aged 65-85 years who had recovered from COVID-19.

The genes are TRBV27 and TRBJ2-6, with 7 bases matching TRBD1. The CDR3 runs 17 residues. Germline loops: CDR1 MNHEY, CDR2 SMNVEV (reference sequence). Trimming took 3 bases from V and 0 from J; bases not matched to a gene: 5. The CDR3 loop is CASSFRGQISGANVLTF. The CDR3 nucleotides read TGTGCCAGCAGTTTTAGGGGACAGATCTCTGGGGCCAACGTCCTGACTTTC.

The genes are TRBV6-5 and TRBJ1-2, with 10 bases matching TRBD1. Germline CDR1 is MNHEY and CDR2 is SVGAGI. V was clipped by 0 bases and J by 7 bases; unmatched bases: 5. There are 15 residues in the CDR3. The CDR3 loop is CASSYSGGQGSGYTF. The CDR3 nucleotides are TGTGCCAGCAGTTACTCTGGGGGACAGGGGTCTGGCTACACCTTC.

The chain joins TRBV28 to TRBJ1-1; D is ambiguous. The CDR3 covers 13 residues. Per germline, CDR1 MDHEN and CDR2 SYDVKM. The V and J ends lost 7 bases and 6 bases respectively, with 15 bases between them. This chain's CDR3 is CASKNASPPEAFF. Here the CDR3 DNA reads TGTGCCAGCAAAAACGCCAGTCCTCCTGAAGCTTTCTTT.

V and J are TRBV10-3 and TRBJ2-7; 11 bases agree with TRBD1. The germline CDR1 and CDR2 sequences are ENHRY and SYGVKD. The CDR3 contains 15 residues. The V and J ends lost 7 bases and 2 bases, in that order; junction bases with no gene match: 7. CDR3 residues: CAITSGQGGAYEQYF. DNA of the CDR3: TGTGCCATCACCTCGGGACAGGGGGGGGCCTACGAGCAGTACTTC.

The count of this clone is one. The chain uses TRBV7-8 and TRBJ2-1; D uncertain. V was clipped by 1 base and J by 6 bases, with 13 bases between them. Germline CDR1 SGHVS, CDR2 FQNEAQ. This CDR3 is 15 amino acids long. CDR3 region: CASSLGGSRSNEQFF. The CDR3 nucleotides read TGTGCCAGCAGCTTAGGAGGTAGCCGCAGCAATGAGCAGTTCTTC.

This clone was seen only a few times. The chain employs TRBV7-9 and TRBJ2-5; 8 bases agree with TRBD1. This CDR3 has 15 amino acids. Germline V lookup: CDR1 SEHNR, CDR2 FQNEAQ (reference sequence). The J segment lost 5 bases and the V segment lost 1 base, leaving 6 bases of the junction unmatched. The CDR3 here is CASSLGTGRRETQYF. For the CDR3, the DNA is TGTGCCAGCAGCTTAGGGACAGGGCGGCGGGAGACCCAGTACTTC.

This chain joins TRBV6-6 and TRBJ2-4; D is uncertain. Germline V lookup: CDR1 MNHNY, CDR2 SVGAGI (reference sequence). Trimming cost V 4 bases and J 8 bases, with 12 bases left between them. The CDR3 covers 13 residues. CDR3: CASSLNYQDIQYF. CDR3 bases: TGTGCCAGCAGTTTGAACTATCAAGACATTCAGTACTTC.

This chain connects TRBV7-6 to TRBJ1-2; the match to TRBD1 covers 11 bases. The CDR3 covers 15 residues. J was trimmed by 8 bases and V by 1 base; bases with no gene match: 6. Germline V gene lookup returns CDR1 SGHVS and CDR2 FNYEAQ. The CDR3 region is CASSLEGRDRGGYTF. As DNA, the CDR3 is TGTGCCAGCAGCTTAGAAGGTCGGGACAGGGGGGGCTACACCTTC.

The chain joins TRBV10-3 to TRBJ2-1, with 11 bases aligning to TRBD2. J gave up 1 base and V 3 bases, and 11 bases lay outside the gene matches. The CDR3 totals 19 residues. In germline, CDR1 is ENHRY, CDR2 SYGVKD. The CDR3 sequence is CAISEQFSGRARSYNEQFF. CDR3 bases: TGTGCCATCAGTGAACAGTTTAGCGGGAGGGCCCGATCCTACAATGAGCAGTTCTTC.

This clone showed up just a few times. The chain joins TRBV11-3 to TRBJ2-1, with TRBD2 matching over 15 bases. The CDR3 loop spans 16 amino acids. Unmatched junction bases numbered 8, after V lost 5 bases and J lost 9 bases. The germline gives CDR1 SGHNT, CDR2 YENEEA. The CDR3 DNA reads as TGTGCCAGCAGCCCACGGACTAGCGGGAGGGCCGGTGAGCAGTTCTTC. Its translation: CASSPRTSGRAGEQFF.

The chain has TRBV3-1 (or the pseudogene TRBV3-2) and TRBJ1-5; 8 positions match TRBD1. This CDR3 comprises 19 residues. J gave up 2 bases and V 2 bases, and 14 bases lay outside the gene matches. The germline gives CDR1 LGHDT, CDR2 YNNKEL (reference sequence). The chain's CDR3 is CASSQPLGQVLIGNQPQHF. As DNA, the CDR3 is TGTGCCAGCAGCCAACCACTGGGACAGGTCCTGATTGGCAATCAGCCCCAGCATTTT.

V usage is TRBV14 and J usage is TRBJ2-7; 10 bases are a match to TRBD1. The CDR3 length is 15 residues. The junction had 6 bases not matched to a gene; V was cut back by 2 bases and J by 5 bases. CDR1 and CDR2 from the germline V gene are SGHDN and FVKESK. The CDR3 coding sequence is TGTGCCAGCAGCCAATTCGGGACAGGGGTTCACGAGCAGTACTTC. Its translation: CASSQFGTGVHEQYF.

The genes are TRBV4-2 and TRBJ1-1, with 9 bases aligning to TRBD1. CDR3 size: 16 residues. Germline V gene lookup returns CDR1 LGHNA and CDR2 YNFKEQ. Trimming at V came to 4 bases and at J to 2 bases, leaving 8 bases not matched to a gene. The CDR3 here is CASSPNRGRGNTEAFF. In DNA form, the CDR3 reads TGTGCCAGCAGCCCGAACAGGGGGCGAGGAAACACTGAAGCTTTCTTT.

The chain recombines TRBV30 with TRBJ1-1; D is uncertain. CDR1 and CDR2 (germline): GTSNPN, SVGIG (reference sequence). V gave up 4 bases and J gave up 0 bases, with 12 bases separating them. The length of the CDR3 is 14 residues. The CDR3 DNA reads as TGTGCCTGGACTAAAACCCAGGTGAACACTGAAGCTTTCTTT. This sequence encodes CAWTKTQVNTEAFF.

J is TRBJ1-5 and V is TRBV2; the match to TRBD1 covers 7 bases. The V gene end was trimmed by 4 bases and the J gene end by 3 bases; junction bases not matched to a gene: 3. The CDR3 spans 14 residues. Germline CDR1 is SNHLY and CDR2 is FYNNEI. In DNA form, the CDR3 reads TGTGCCAGCAGTGGTGGACAGGCCAATCAGCCCCAGCATTTT. The encoded protein is CASSGGQANQPQHF.

The chain couples TRBV10-2 to TRBJ2-1; D might be TRBD2 (6 bases). CDR1 is WSHSY, CDR2 SAAADI, per germline. This CDR3 comprises 13 residues. V was pared by 7 bases and J by 10 bases, with 17 bases between. CDR3 residues: CASNPWRGWEQFF. The CDR3, as DNA: TGCGCCAGCAACCCTTGGCGGGGATGGGAGCAGTTCTTC.

This chain joins TRBV29-1 and TRBJ2-7; tentative D call: TRBD1 (5 bases). V was pared by 4 bases and J by 5 bases, with 18 bases between. Germline V gives CDR1 SQVTM, CDR2 ANQGSEA. The CDR3 has 14 amino acids. Written as DNA, the CDR3 is TGCAGCGTTGCGACAGTAACATCAGGGAACGAGCAGTACTTC. Translated: CSVATVTSGNEQYF.